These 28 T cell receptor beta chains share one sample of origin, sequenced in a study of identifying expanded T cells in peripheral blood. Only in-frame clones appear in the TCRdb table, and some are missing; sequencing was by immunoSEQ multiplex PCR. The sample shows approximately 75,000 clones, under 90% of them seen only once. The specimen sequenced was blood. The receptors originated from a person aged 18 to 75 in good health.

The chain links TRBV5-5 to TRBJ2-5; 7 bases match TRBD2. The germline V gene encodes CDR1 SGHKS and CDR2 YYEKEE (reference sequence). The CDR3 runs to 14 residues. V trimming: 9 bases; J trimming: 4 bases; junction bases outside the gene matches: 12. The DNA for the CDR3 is TGTGCCACAAGGGAGGGTGGCACGGTAGAGACCCAGTACTTC. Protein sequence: CATREGGTVETQYF.

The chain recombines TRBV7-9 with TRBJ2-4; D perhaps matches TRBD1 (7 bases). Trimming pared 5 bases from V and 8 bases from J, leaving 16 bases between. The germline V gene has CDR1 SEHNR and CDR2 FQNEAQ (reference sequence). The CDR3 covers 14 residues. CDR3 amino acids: CASSPRDRGYIQYF. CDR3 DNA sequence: TGTGCCAGCAGCCCGCGGGACAGAGGGTACATTCAGTACTTC.

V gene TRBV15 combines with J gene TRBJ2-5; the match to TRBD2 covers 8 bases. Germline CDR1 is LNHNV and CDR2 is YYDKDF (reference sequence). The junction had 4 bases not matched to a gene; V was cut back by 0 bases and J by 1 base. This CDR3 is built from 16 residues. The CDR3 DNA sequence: TGTGCCACCAGCAGAGAGGCTAGCGGGCCCCAAGAGACCCAGTACTTC. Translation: CATSREASGPQETQYF.

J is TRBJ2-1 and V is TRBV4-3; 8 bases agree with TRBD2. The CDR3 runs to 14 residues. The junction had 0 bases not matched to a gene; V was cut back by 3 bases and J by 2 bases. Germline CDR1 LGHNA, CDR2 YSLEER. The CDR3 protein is CASSQTSAYNEQFF. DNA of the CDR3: TGCGCCAGCAGCCAGACTAGCGCCTACAATGAGCAGTTCTTC.

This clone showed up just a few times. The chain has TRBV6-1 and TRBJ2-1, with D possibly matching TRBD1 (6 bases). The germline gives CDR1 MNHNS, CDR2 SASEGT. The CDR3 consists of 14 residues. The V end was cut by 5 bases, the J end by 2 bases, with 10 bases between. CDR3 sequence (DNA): TGTGCCAGCAGTACACAGGGCACCTACAATGAGCAGTTCTTC. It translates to CASSTQGTYNEQFF.

The CDR3 loop is CASTLHLVNGYTF. CDR3 nucleotide sequence: TGTGCCAGCACCCTACACCTTGTCAACGGCTACACCTTC. The chain combines TRBV6-1 with TRBJ1-2; D remains unclear. Per the germline V gene, CDR1 is MNHNS and CDR2 is SASEGT. This CDR3 is 13 amino acids long. V lost 7 bases, J lost 8 bases, and 17 bases lay in between.

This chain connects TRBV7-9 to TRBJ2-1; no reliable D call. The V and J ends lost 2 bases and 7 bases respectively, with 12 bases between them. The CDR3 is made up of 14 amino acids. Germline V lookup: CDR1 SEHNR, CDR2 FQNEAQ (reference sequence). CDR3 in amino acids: CASSLLLTFNEQFF. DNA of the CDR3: TGTGCCAGCAGCTTACTCCTCACCTTTAATGAGCAGTTCTTC.

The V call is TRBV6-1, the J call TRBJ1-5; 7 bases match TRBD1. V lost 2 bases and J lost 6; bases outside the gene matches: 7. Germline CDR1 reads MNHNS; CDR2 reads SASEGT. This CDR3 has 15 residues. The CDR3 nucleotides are TGTGCCAGCAGTGAAAAGGGCAGGGGGTTTCAGCCCCAGCATTTT. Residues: CASSEKGRGFQPQHF.

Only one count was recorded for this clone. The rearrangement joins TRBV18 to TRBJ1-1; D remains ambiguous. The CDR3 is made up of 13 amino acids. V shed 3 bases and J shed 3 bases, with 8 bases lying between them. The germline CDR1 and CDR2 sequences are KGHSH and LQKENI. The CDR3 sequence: CASSPSPHTEAFF. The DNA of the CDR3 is TGTGCCAGCTCACCGTCCCCTCACACTGAAGCTTTCTTT.

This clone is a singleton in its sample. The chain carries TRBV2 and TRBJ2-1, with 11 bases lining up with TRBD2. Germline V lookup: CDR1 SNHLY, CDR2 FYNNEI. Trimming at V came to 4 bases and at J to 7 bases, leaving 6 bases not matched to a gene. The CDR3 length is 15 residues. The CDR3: CASSAVAGGINEQFF. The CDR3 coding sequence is TGTGCCAGCAGTGCGGTAGCGGGGGGGATTAATGAGCAGTTCTTC. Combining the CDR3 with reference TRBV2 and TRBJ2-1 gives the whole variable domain EPEVTQTPSHQVTQMGQEVILRCVPISNHLYFYWYRQILGQKVEFLVSFYNNEISEKSEIFDDQFSVERPDGSNFTLKIRSTKLEDSAMYFCASSAVAGGINEQFFGPGTRLTVL.

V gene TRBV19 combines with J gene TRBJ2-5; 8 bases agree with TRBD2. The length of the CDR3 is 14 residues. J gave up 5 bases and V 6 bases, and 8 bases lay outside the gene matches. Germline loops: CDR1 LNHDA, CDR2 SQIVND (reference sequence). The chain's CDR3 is CASSSPGLVETQYF. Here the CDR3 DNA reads TGTGCCAGTAGCAGTCCGGGACTAGTGGAGACCCAGTACTTC.

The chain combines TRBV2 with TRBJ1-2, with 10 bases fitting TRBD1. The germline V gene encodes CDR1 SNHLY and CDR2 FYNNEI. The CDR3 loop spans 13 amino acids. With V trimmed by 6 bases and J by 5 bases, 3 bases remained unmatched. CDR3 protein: CASRAGQGYGYTF. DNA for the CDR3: TGTGCCAGCAGGGCGGGACAGGGGTATGGCTACACCTTC.

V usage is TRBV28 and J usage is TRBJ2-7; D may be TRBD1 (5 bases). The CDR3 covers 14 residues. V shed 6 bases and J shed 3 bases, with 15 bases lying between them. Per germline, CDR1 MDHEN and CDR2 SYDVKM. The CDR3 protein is CASSPWVGVYEQYF. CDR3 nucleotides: TGTGCCAGCAGCCCTTGGGTAGGGGTCTACGAGCAGTACTTC. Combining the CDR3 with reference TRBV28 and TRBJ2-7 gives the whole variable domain DVKVTQSSRYLVKRTGEKVFLECVQDMDHENMFWYRQDPGLGLRLIYFSYDVKMKEKGDIPEGYSVSREKKERFSLILESASTNQTSMYLCASSPWVGVYEQYFGPGTRLTVT.

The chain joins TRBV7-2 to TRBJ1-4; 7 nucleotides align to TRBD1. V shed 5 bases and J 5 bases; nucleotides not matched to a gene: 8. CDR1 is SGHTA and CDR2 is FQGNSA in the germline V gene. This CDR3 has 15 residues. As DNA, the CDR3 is TGTGCCAGCAGCGCCTCCGGGACAGCCAATGAAAAACTGTTTTTT. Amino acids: CASSASGTANEKLFF. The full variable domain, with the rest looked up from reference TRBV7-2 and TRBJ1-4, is GAGVSQSPSNKVTEKGKDVELRCDPISGHTALYWYRQSLGQGLEFLIYFQGNSAPDKSGLPSDRFSAERTGGSVSTLTIQRTQQEDSAVYLCASSASGTANEKLFFGSGTQLSVL.

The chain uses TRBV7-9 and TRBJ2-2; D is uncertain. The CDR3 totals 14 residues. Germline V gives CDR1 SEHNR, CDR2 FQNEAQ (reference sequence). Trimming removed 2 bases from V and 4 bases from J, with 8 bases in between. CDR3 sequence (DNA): TGTGCCAGCAGCTTACCCAGTTCCACCGGGGAGCTGTTTTTT. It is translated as CASSLPSSTGELFF.

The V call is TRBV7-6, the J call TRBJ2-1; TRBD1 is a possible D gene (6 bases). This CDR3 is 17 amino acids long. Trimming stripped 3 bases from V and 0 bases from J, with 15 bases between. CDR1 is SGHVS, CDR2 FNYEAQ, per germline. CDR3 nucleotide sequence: TGTGCCAGCAGCTTGCGGACAGCTAAAAGCTCCTACAATGAGCAGTTCTTC. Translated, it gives CASSLRTAKSSYNEQFF.

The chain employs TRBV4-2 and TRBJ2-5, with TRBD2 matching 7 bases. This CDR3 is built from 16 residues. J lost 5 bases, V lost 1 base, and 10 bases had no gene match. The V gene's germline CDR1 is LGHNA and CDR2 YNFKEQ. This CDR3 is CASSQGGGGTWETQYF. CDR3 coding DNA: TGTGCCAGCAGCCAAGGGGGGGGAGGCACATGGGAGACCCAGTACTTC.

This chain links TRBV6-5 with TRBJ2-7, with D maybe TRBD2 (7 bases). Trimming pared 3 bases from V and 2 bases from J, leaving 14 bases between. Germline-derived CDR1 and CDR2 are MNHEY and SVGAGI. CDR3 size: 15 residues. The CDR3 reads CASSYGGAGTYEQYF. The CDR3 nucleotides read TGTGCCAGCAGTTATGGGGGGGCCGGGACCTACGAGCAGTACTTC.

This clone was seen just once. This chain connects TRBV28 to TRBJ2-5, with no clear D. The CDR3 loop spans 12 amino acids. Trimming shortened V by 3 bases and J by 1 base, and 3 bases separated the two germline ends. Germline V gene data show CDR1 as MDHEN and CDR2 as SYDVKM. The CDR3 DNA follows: TGTGCCAGCAGTTTCCTCCAAGAGACCCAGTACTTC. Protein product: CASSFLQETQYF.

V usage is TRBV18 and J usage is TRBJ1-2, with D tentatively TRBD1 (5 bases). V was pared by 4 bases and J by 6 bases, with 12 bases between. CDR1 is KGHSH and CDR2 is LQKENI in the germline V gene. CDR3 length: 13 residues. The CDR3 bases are TGTGCCAGCTCACGGAATGCACAGGATGGCTACACCTTC. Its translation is CASSRNAQDGYTF. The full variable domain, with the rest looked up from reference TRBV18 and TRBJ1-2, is NAGVMQNPRHLVRRRGQEARLRCSPMKGHSHVYWYRQLPEEGLKFMVYLQKENIIDESGMPKERFSAEFPKEGPSILRIQQVVRGDSAAYFCASSRNAQDGYTFGSGTRLTVV.

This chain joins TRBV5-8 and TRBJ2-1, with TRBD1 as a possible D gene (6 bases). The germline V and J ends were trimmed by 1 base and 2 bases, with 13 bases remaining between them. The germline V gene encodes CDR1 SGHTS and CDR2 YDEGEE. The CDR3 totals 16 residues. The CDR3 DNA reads TGTGCCAGCAGCTTGTGGCTGGGGACAACCTACAATGAGCAGTTCTTC. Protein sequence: CASSLWLGTTYNEQFF.

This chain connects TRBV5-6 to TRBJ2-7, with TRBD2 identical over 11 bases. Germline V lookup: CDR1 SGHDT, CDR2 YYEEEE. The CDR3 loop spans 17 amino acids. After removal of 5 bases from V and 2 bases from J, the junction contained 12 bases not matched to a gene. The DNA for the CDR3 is TGTGCCAGCAGAAAGTCCAGAACTAGCGGGAGTCCCTACGAGCAGTACTTC. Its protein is CASRKSRTSGSPYEQYF.

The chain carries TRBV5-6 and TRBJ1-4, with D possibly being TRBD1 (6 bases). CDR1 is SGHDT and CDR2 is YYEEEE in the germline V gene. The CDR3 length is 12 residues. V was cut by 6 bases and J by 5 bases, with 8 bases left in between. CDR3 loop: CASTTGNEKLFF. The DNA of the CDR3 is TGTGCCAGCACCACAGGGAATGAAAAACTGTTTTTT.

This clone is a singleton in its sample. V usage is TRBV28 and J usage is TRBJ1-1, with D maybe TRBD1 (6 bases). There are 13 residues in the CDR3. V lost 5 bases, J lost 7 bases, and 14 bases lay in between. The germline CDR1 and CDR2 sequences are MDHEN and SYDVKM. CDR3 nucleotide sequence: TGTGCCAGCAGTCGGGGGGCCGGGGGTGAAGCTTTCTTT. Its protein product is CASSRGAGGEAFF.

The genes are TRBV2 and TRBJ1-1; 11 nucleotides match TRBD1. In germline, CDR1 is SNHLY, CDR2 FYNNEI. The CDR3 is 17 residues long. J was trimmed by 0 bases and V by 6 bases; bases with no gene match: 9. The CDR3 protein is CASSKGTGGKLNTEAFF. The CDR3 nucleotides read TGTGCCAGCAGCAAAGGGACAGGGGGTAAACTGAACACTGAAGCTTTCTTT.

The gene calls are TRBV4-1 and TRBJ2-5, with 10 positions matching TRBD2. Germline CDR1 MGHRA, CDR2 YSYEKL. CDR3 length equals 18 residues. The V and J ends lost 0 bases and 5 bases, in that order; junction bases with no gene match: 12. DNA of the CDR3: TGCGCCAGCAGCCAAGAGAGTCTAGCGGGGGCCCAGGGGGAGACCCAGTACTTC. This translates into CASSQESLAGAQGETQYF.

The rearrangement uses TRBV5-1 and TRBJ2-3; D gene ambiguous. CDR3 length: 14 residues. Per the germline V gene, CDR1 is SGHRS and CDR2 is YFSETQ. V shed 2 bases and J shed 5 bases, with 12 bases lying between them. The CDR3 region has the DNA TGCGCCAGCAGCTTAGAATCCCGGCTAGATACGCAGTATTTT. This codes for CASSLESRLDTQYF.

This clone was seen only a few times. CDR3 sequence reads: CASSGQETYEQYF. As DNA, the CDR3 is TGTGCCAGCAGCGGACAGGAAACTTACGAGCAGTACTTC. The chain has TRBV7-2 and TRBJ2-7, with 7 positions matching TRBD1. The CDR3 has 13 residues. V shed 5 bases, J shed 4 bases, and the junction held 5 bases outside the gene matches. Germline V lookup: CDR1 SGHTA, CDR2 FQGNSA.